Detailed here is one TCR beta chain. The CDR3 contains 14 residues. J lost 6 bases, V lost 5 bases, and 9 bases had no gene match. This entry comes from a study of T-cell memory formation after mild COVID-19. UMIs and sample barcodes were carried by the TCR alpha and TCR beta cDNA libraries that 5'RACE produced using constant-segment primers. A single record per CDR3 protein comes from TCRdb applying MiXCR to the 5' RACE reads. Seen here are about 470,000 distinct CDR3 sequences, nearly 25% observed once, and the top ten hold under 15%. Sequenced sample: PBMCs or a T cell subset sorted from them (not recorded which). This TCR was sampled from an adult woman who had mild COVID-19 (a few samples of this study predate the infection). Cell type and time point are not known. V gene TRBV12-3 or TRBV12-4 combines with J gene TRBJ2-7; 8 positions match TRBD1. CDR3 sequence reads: CASSRDRYPVEQYF. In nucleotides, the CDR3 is TGTGCCAGCAGTCGGGACAGGTATCCCGTCGAGCAGTACTTC.